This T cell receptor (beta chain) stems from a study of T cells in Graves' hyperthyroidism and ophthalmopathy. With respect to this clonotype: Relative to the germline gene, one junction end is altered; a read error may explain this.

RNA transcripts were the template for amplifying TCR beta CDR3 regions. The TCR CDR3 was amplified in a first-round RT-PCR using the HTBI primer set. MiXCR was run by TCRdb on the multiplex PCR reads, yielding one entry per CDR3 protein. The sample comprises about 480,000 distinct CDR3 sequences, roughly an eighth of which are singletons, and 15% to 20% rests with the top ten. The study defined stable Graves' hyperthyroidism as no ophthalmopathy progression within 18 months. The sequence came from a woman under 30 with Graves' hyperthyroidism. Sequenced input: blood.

CDR3 DNA sequence: TGTGCCAGCACTGAATTCGGGGAGCAGTTCTTC. It encodes CASTEFGEQFF. This sequence joins TRBV25-1 and TRBJ2-1; D is uncertain. The CDR3 extends over 11 amino acids. Germline V gene sequence: CDR1 MGHDK, CDR2 SYGVNS.